These 10 T cell receptor beta chains share one sample of origin, sequenced in a study of human T cells and chemical hapten exposure. Specified time point: patch test 2, 6 weeks after DPC sensitization. Stated treatment: therapeutic diphenylcyclopropenone sensitization with weekly scalp DPC. TCRdb re-called the RACE reads through MiXCR, storing one row per CDR3 protein. The sample shows under 450,000 distinct CDR3 sequences, nearly 6.5% of them seen only once. Here the sequenced sample was whole blood, taken in connection with sensitization to the hapten diphenylcyclopropenone (DPC). The receptor set was obtained from a woman aged 18-29 years with alopecia areata. Some clones in this sample may be carry-over from other donors' samples.

This clonotype was detected many times. V usage is TRBV20-1 and J usage is TRBJ1-4; D is unresolved. Per germline, CDR1 DFQATT and CDR2 SNEGSKA (reference sequence). This CDR3 comprises 14 residues. The V gene lost 5 bases and the J gene lost 5 bases, with 15 bases spanning the gap. CDR3 protein: CSAAVAGRNEKLFF. CDR3 in DNA: TGCAGTGCTGCCGTCGCGGGGAGAAATGAAAAACTGTTTTTT.

J is TRBJ1-6 and V is TRBV6-5; 7 bases match TRBD1. This CDR3 is 14 amino acids long. Germline V gene lookup returns CDR1 MNHEY and CDR2 SVGAGI. V shed 7 bases and J 7 bases; nucleotides not matched to a gene: 7. The CDR3 DNA follows: TGTGCCAGCACCCGACAGGGATCGAATTCACCCCTCCACTTT. Its translation: CASTRQGSNSPLHF.

This clonotype has just a few counts. V gene TRBV7-9 combines with J gene TRBJ1-2, with D possibly TRBD1 on 5 matching bases. V lost 0 bases, J lost 4 bases, and 12 bases lay in between. The length of the CDR3 is 15 residues. Germline CDR1 and CDR2: SEHNR and FQNEAQ (reference sequence). CDR3: CASSLAMRGTYGYTF. CDR3 bases: TGTGCCAGCAGCTTAGCGATGCGGGGGACCTATGGCTACACCTTC.

This clonotype was counted at least ten times. V and J are TRBV27 and TRBJ1-1, with no clear D. The V and J ends lost 5 bases and 4 bases respectively, with 11 bases between them. Per the germline V gene, CDR1 is MNHEY and CDR2 is SMNVEV (reference sequence). The CDR3 covers 13 residues. The CDR3 sequence: CASSPGPATEAFF. Here the CDR3 DNA reads TGTGCCAGCAGTCCCGGGCCCGCCACTGAAGCTTTCTTT.

This clonotype was observed a handful of times. The chain carries TRBV5-1 and TRBJ2-2; D ambiguous. Germline lookup yields CDR1 SGHRS and CDR2 YFSETQ. V dropped 1 base and J dropped 2 bases, with 9 bases sitting between them. The CDR3 runs to 15 residues. The CDR3 DNA is TGCGCCAGCAGCTTGTCGGGCTCCAACACCGGGGAGCTGTTTTTT. This gives the protein CASSLSGSNTGELFF.

This clonotype was seen repeatedly, ten times or more. The CDR3 reads CSAPKLDRAGYGYTF. The CDR3 DNA is TGCAGTGCTCCAAAACTCGACAGGGCCGGCTATGGCTACACCTTC. The chain carries TRBV20-1 and TRBJ1-2; TRBD1 agrees at 7 bases. The CDR3 loop spans 15 amino acids. Per germline, CDR1 DFQATT and CDR2 SNEGSKA (reference sequence). V was clipped by 5 bases and J by 4 bases; unmatched bases: 13.

This clonotype was picked up many times. The V call is TRBV18, the J call TRBJ2-7; no definite D call. The V gene lost 3 bases and the J gene lost 0 bases, with 12 bases spanning the gap. This CDR3 region has 15 residues. Germline V CDR1 and CDR2: KGHSH, LQKENI. The CDR3 is CASSPDSQSSYEQYF. Here the CDR3 DNA reads TGTGCCAGCTCACCTGATTCACAGAGCTCCTACGAGCAGTACTTC.

The chain employs TRBV2 and TRBJ1-2; the D is unclear. There are 13 residues in the CDR3. Trimming removed 10 bases from V and 0 bases from J, with 12 bases in between. Germline V gene lookup returns CDR1 SNHLY and CDR2 FYNNEI. The CDR3 spells CANRGQTNYGYTF. The CDR3 DNA reads as TGTGCCAACCGCGGGCAGACTAACTATGGCTACACCTTC.

This clonotype was seen a handful of times. V is TRBV6-2 or TRBV6-3 and J is TRBJ1-1; 10 nucleotides match TRBD1. Germline CDR1 reads MNHEY; CDR2 reads SVGEGT. V lost 5 bases, J lost 6 bases, and 9 bases stayed unmatched. The CDR3 covers 15 residues. CDR3 nucleotide sequence: TGTGCCAGCAGTGGCCCGGGACAGGGGAAATCTGAAGCTTTCTTT. Residues: CASSGPGQGKSEAFF.

There are many counts of this clonotype. V is TRBV20-1 and J is TRBJ2-7; D call uncertain. Germline V gene sequence: CDR1 DFQATT, CDR2 SNEGSKA (reference sequence). The CDR3 covers 12 residues. Trimming pared 5 bases from V and 6 bases from J, leaving 14 bases between. The CDR3 nucleotides are TGCAGTGCTGGTTATGACCCAGTCGAGCAGTACTTC. Its translation: CSAGYDPVEQYF.